The entry below describes one T cell receptor (beta chain). A read error may account for a junction end that differs from germline. At the DNA level, this CDR3 is encoded by other sequences in the same sample as well. Extraction of RNA preceded its reverse transcription into cDNA, which served as the sequencing template. Assay: immunoSEQ multiplex PCR; the TCRdb copy retains only in-frame clones and omits some. The data show 110,000 to 150,000 clones, 50% to 65% seen once. This sample was included in a study of CD8+ T cells in alopecia areata. Stated treatment: oral pan-JAK inhibitor, 5-10 mg twice daily. Germline loops: CDR1 SGHTA, CDR2 FQGTGA. CDR3 size: 16 residues.

J is TRBJ2-5 and V is TRBV7-3; 9 bases are a match to TRBD2. Material: CD8+ T cells sorted from blood, obtained at week 4, from a patient treated with tofacitinib. The origin of this receptor is a human donor with alopecia areata. The CDR3 is CASSVVAGAEGETQYF. The CDR3 region has the DNA TGCGCCAGCAGCGTCGTAGCGGGGGCCGAGGGAGAGACCCAGTACTTC.